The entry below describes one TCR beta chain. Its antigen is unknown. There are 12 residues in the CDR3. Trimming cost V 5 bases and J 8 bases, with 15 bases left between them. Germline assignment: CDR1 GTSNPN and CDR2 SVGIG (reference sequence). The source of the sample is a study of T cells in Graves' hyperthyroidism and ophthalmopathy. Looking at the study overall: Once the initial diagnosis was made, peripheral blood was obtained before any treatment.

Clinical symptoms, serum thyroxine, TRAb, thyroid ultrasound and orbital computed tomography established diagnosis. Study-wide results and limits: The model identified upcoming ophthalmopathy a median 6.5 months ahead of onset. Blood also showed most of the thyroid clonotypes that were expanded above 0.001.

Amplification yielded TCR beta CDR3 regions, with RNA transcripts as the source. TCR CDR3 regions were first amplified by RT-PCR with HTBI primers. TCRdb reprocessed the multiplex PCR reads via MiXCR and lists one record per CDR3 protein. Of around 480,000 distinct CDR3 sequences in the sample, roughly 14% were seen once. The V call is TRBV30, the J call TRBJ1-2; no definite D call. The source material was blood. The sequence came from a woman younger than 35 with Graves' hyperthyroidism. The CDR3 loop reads CAWAPGRAGYTF. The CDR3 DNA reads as TGTGCCTGGGCCCCCGGACGGGCGGGCTACACCTTC.